This TCR beta chain originates from a study of cytomegalovirus exposure and HLA in healthy donors. Comments on this clone: Its antigen is still unknown.

Donors were ostensibly healthy at sampling, although undocumented immune exposures were probable. PCR was performed using 60 Vbeta and 13 Jbeta primers. Sequencing was performed with immunoSEQ multiplex PCR; in TCRdb, only in-frame clones are kept and a portion is missing. This sample has 170,000 or so clones, with 77% found just once. The CDR3 is made up of 14 amino acids. With 5 bases clipped from V and 8 bases from J, the junction kept 10 bases outside the gene matches. Germline CDR1 is LNHDA and CDR2 is SQIVND (reference sequence). Study results and caveats: Productive rates of about 87% or about 30% were seen for most TCR beta V segments in an earlier analysis. Per published reports, the classifier diagnosed cytomegalovirus status with high specificity and sensitivity.

The sample consisted of PBMCs. The chain couples TRBV19 to TRBJ1-2, with 8 positions matching TRBD1. The TCR sequence derives from a woman younger than 45 in good health and CMV-seronegative. This chain's CDR3 is CASSPTSGTGGYTF. For the CDR3, the DNA is TGTGCCAGTAGTCCCACCTCCGGGACAGGAGGCTACACCTTC.